This T cell receptor beta chain comes out of a study of OX40 agonist ivuxolimab in advanced cancers. Study-wide context: An agonistic anti-OX40 (CD134) antibody, ivuxolimab, was used to treat the patients. Cancers in dose escalation were hepatocellular, melanoma, renal cell and head and neck.

The CDR3 consists of 15 residues. Germline trimming cut 4 bases from V and 3 bases from J; bases unmatched to any gene: 4. Germline V gene data show CDR1 as SGHTA and CDR2 as FQGNSA. In this sample, this clone turned up once. Its target is not known. Libraries were prepared by immunoSEQ multiplex PCR; TCRdb keeps only in-frame clonotypes and omits some of them. The sample gives some 77,000 clones, approximately 90% of which show up once; about 1% is in the top ten. Findings and limits, study-wide: Clonal expansion was among the lowest in partial responders at 0.1-3.0 mg/kg, especially CD8+.

The TCR sequence derives from an adult with an advanced solid tumor such as melanoma, head and neck, liver or kidney cancer. The chain joins TRBV7-2 to TRBJ2-3, with 10 bases aligning to TRBD1. Specimen: CD4+ or CD8+ T cells sorted from blood, collected in a trial of the OX40 agonist ivuxolimab. The CDR3 here is CASSWTGGGTDTQYF. The CDR3 coding sequence is TGTGCCAGCAGCTGGACAGGGGGTGGGACAGATACGCAGTATTTT.